The 30 T cell receptor beta chains presented below share a single source sample, sequenced in a study of blood T cell repertoires in COVID-19. The method was immunoSEQ multiplex PCR; TCRdb's version includes in-frame clones alone and lacks a portion of them. The sample contains more than 110,000 clones, roughly 85% of which appear only once. Sequenced: peripheral blood. These receptors were collected from a man aged 55 to 69 with acute or convalescent COVID-19.

This chain joins TRBV5-1 and TRBJ1-2, with unresolved D. The V end was cut by 2 bases, the J end by 6 bases, with 8 bases between. CDR1 SGHRS and CDR2 YFSETQ come from the germline V gene. The CDR3 consists of 12 residues. This CDR3 reads CASSFGENGYTF. The CDR3 bases are TGCGCCAGCAGCTTCGGGGAGAATGGCTACACCTTC.

V is TRBV19 and J is TRBJ2-7; D possibly corresponds to TRBD1 (6 bases). Trimming left V 11 bases short and J 4 bases short, with 15 bases between. The germline V gene has CDR1 LNHDA and CDR2 SQIVND (reference sequence). The CDR3 covers 12 residues. CDR3 nucleotide sequence: TGTGCCCTTAGCCGGACAGAATACGAGCAGTACTTC. It codes for CALSRTEYEQYF.

The genes are TRBV11-2 and TRBJ2-7; 10 positions match TRBD2. Germline V gene sequence: CDR1 SGHAT, CDR2 FQNNGV. CDR3 length equals 14 residues. With 5 bases clipped from V and 3 bases from J, the junction kept 4 bases outside the gene matches. The CDR3, as DNA: TGTGCCAGCAGCCCAGGACTAGCGGTCTACGAGCAGTACTTC. Protein: CASSPGLAVYEQYF.

This chain uses TRBV3-1 (or the pseudogene TRBV3-2) with TRBJ2-1; 10 nucleotides match TRBD2. V was pared by 1 base and J by 6 bases, with 3 bases of the junction left unmatched. Germline CDR1 LGHDT, CDR2 YNNKEL (reference sequence). The CDR3 has 15 amino acids. DNA of the CDR3: TGTGCCAGCAGCCAAGCACTAGCGGGGACCAATGAGCAGTTCTTC. As protein: CASSQALAGTNEQFF.

The chain recombines TRBV12-5 with TRBJ1-4; 9 bases are shared with TRBD1. The CDR3 sequence is 18 residues long. Germline assignment: CDR1 LGHNT and CDR2 FRNRAP. V was clipped by 4 bases and J by 8 bases; unmatched bases: 17. CDR3 nucleotides: TGTGCTAGTGGTTCAGACTCTGGCCGGGACAGGGTACAGGAAAAACTGTTTTTT. It translates to CASGSDSGRDRVQEKLFF.

This clone showed up just once. The chain joins TRBV28 to TRBJ1-4, with TRBD1 matching 7 bases. Germline CDR1 reads MDHEN; CDR2 reads SYDVKM. The trim removed 3 bases at V and 3 bases at J, leaving 4 bases unmatched. The CDR3 totals 15 residues. DNA for the CDR3: TGTGCCAGCAGTTTCTCGACAGGGCCTAATGAAAAACTGTTTTTT. Translating gives CASSFSTGPNEKLFF.

The rearrangement joins TRBV3-1 (or the pseudogene TRBV3-2) to TRBJ2-1; D unresolved. CDR3 length: 14 amino acids. Trimming left V 3 bases short and J 2 bases short, with 8 bases between. Germline V gives CDR1 LGHDT, CDR2 YNNKEL (reference sequence). The CDR3 DNA follows: TGTGCCAGCAGCCAGAGTTCGACCTACAATGAGCAGTTCTTC. Translated: CASSQSSTYNEQFF.

This clone was seen a few times. This chain links TRBV19 with TRBJ1-5, with D possibly being TRBD1 (5 bases). With 7 bases removed from V and 0 bases from J, the gap between germline ends came to 16 bases. CDR3 length: 16 residues. CDR1 and CDR2 from the germline V gene are LNHDA and SQIVND (reference sequence). CDR3: CASNTLGRVSNQPQHF. The CDR3 nucleotides read TGTGCCAGTAACACGTTGGGCAGGGTTAGCAATCAGCCCCAGCATTTT.

The chain recombines TRBV4-3 with TRBJ2-1; D perhaps matches TRBD2 (5 bases). The CDR3 is made up of 15 amino acids. Germline assignment: CDR1 LGHNA and CDR2 YSLEER. V dropped 0 bases and J dropped 9 bases, with 15 bases sitting between them. The CDR3: CASSQDQTNYGEQFF. CDR3 DNA: TGCGCCAGCAGCCAAGATCAGACTAACTACGGTGAGCAGTTCTTC.

This chain joins TRBV28 and TRBJ2-1; 9 nucleotides match TRBD1. Germline V lookup: CDR1 MDHEN, CDR2 SYDVKM. Germline trimming cut 5 bases from V and 8 bases from J; bases unmatched to any gene: 7. This CDR3 is 14 amino acids long. The CDR3 protein is CASSLRTGDDEQFF. The CDR3 DNA reads as TGTGCCAGCAGTCTCCGGACAGGGGACGATGAGCAGTTCTTC. The entire variable domain, with the rest obtained from reference TRBV28 and TRBJ2-1, is as follows: DVKVTQSSRYLVKRTGEKVFLECVQDMDHENMFWYRQDPGLGLRLIYFSYDVKMKEKGDIPEGYSVSREKKERFSLILESASTNQTSMYLCASSLRTGDDEQFFGPGTRLTVL.

This clone occurred many times. V gene TRBV4-1 combines with J gene TRBJ2-3, with 12 bases aligning to TRBD2. J gave up 3 bases and V 4 bases, and 2 bases lay outside the gene matches. Germline CDR1 reads MGHRA; CDR2 reads YSYEKL. The CDR3 consists of 15 residues. The CDR3 DNA reads TGCGCCAGCAGCCTCACTAGCGGGAGGACAGATACGCAGTATTTT. This encodes CASSLTSGRTDTQYF.

This clone has a handful of counts. Other DNA sequences in this sample translate to the same CDR3. The rearrangement links TRBV7-2 to TRBJ2-7, with 12 bases identical to TRBD1. Germline assignment: CDR1 SGHTA and CDR2 FQGNSA. This CDR3 has 15 residues. V lost 4 bases and J lost 3; bases outside the gene matches: 4. CDR3 in DNA: TGTGCCAGCAGCTCGGGGACAGGGGGCTTCTACGAGCAGTACTTC. Its protein product is CASSSGTGGFYEQYF.

The V gene is TRBV5-6, the J gene TRBJ1-6; D might be TRBD1 (6 bases). Germline V gives CDR1 SGHDT, CDR2 YYEEEE. The CDR3 spans 15 residues. Trimming stripped 4 bases from V and 10 bases from J, with 18 bases between. The CDR3 spells CASSPVTGRESPLHF. Written as DNA, the CDR3 is TGTGCCAGCAGCCCTGTAACAGGGAGGGAATCACCCCTCCACTTT.

CDR3 sequence: CASSQGTGVLETQYF. The CDR3 nucleotides read TGTGCCAGCAGCCAAGGGACAGGGGTTTTGGAGACCCAGTACTTC. The chain has TRBV3-1 (or the pseudogene TRBV3-2) and TRBJ2-5; 9 bases are shared with TRBD1. Germline trimming cut 1 base from V and 5 bases from J; bases unmatched to any gene: 5. The CDR3 covers 15 residues. From germline, CDR1 is LGHDT and CDR2 YNNKEL (reference sequence).

This clone appeared a few times. The CDR3 region has the DNA TGTGCCAGCAGCGTAGCCCACGGCAGGGCCACTGAAGCTTTCTTT. It translates to CASSVAHGRATEAFF. The chain is built from TRBV9 and TRBJ1-1; a weak D match, TRBD1 (5 bases). In germline, CDR1 is SGDLS, CDR2 YYNGEE. The CDR3 has 15 residues. Trimming removed 0 bases from V and 4 bases from J, with 13 bases in between.

The rearrangement uses TRBV25-1 and TRBJ2-2, with D tentatively TRBD2 (6 bases). Germline assignment: CDR1 MGHDK and CDR2 SYGVNS. The CDR3 extends over 13 amino acids. Trimming pared 1 base from V and 8 bases from J, leaving 8 bases between. The CDR3 region is CASSEWGTGELFF. For the CDR3, the DNA is TGTGCCAGCAGTGAATGGGGGACTGGGGAGCTGTTTTTT. Based on the CDR3 plus reference TRBV25-1 and TRBJ2-2, the full variable domain is EADIYQTPRYLVIGTGKKITLECSQTMGHDKMYWYQQDPGMELHLIHYSYGVNSTEKGDLSSESTVSRIRTEHFPLTLESARPSHTSQYLCASSEWGTGELFFGEGSRLTVL.

The chain links TRBV6-2 or TRBV6-3 to TRBJ1-5; D possibly corresponds to TRBD1 (5 bases). Germline assignment: CDR1 MNHEY and CDR2 SVGEGT. The CDR3 has 14 residues. V dropped 5 bases and J dropped 6 bases, with 14 bases sitting between them. DNA of the CDR3: TGTGCCAGCAGTGGGTCGAAGGGGTTTCAGCCCCAGCATTTT. It encodes CASSGSKGFQPQHF.

There are a few counts of this clone. The CDR3 nucleotides read TGTGCCAGTCAATTGAGGGACATGAGCAATCAGCCCCAGCATTTT. Translation gives CASQLRDMSNQPQHF. V and J are TRBV19 and TRBJ1-5, with a weak D call TRBD1 (6 bases). The CDR3 consists of 15 residues. V was clipped by 8 bases and J by 1 base, with 15 bases between them. Germline CDR1 and CDR2: LNHDA and SQIVND (reference sequence).

This clone was seen only once. The J gene is TRBJ1-4, the V gene TRBV28; D is possibly TRBD1 (5 bases). The CDR3 sequence is 14 residues long. Germline values: CDR1 MDHEN, CDR2 SYDVKM. Trimming pared 6 bases from V and 5 bases from J, leaving 13 bases between. CDR3 protein: CASREGRYNEKLFF. The CDR3 DNA follows: TGTGCCAGCAGGGAGGGACGGTACAATGAAAAACTGTTTTTT.

The gene calls are TRBV7-9 and TRBJ1-2; TRBD1 is a possible D gene (5 bases). The V end lost 0 bases, the J end lost 7 bases, and 6 bases lay between the germline ends. Germline CDR1 reads SEHNR; CDR2 reads FQNEAQ (reference sequence). This CDR3 has 12 residues. In nucleotides, the CDR3 is TGTGCCAGCAGCTTAGCCCAGGGTGGCTACACCTTC. Protein: CASSLAQGGYTF. Full variable domain (rest looked up from reference TRBV7-9 and TRBJ1-2): DTGVSQNPRHKITKRGQNVTFRCDPISEHNRLYWYRQTLGQGPEFLTYFQNEAQLEKSRLLSDRFSAERPKGSFSTLEIQRTEQGDSAMYLCASSLAQGGYTFGSGTRLTVV.

V is TRBV28 and J is TRBJ1-6, with 10 positions matching TRBD1. The CDR3 sequence is 18 residues long. In germline, CDR1 is MDHEN, CDR2 SYDVKM. V shed 4 bases and J 6 bases; nucleotides not matched to a gene: 12. The chain's CDR3 is CASSSDPRQGAINSPLHF. The CDR3 nucleotides are TGTGCCAGCAGTTCCGATCCTCGACAGGGGGCAATTAATTCACCCCTCCACTTT.

The rearrangement joins TRBV9 to TRBJ1-4; D perhaps matches TRBD1 (6 bases). Trimming shortened V by 3 bases and J by 0 bases, and 12 bases separated the two germline ends. CDR3 length: 16 residues. The V gene's germline CDR1 is SGDLS and CDR2 YYNGEE. The CDR3: CASSAGQFATNEKLFF. The CDR3 bases are TGTGCCAGCAGCGCCGGACAGTTCGCAACTAATGAAAAACTGTTTTTT.

The chain employs TRBV29-1 and TRBJ2-3; the D is unclear. V was clipped by 4 bases and J by 0 bases, with 8 bases between them. Germline CDR1 SQVTM, CDR2 ANQGSEA. The CDR3 sequence is 13 residues long. The CDR3 nucleotides are TGCAGCGTTGGAGTGACTAGCACAGATACGCAGTATTTT. The encoded protein is CSVGVTSTDTQYF.

There are a few counts of this clone. The CDR3 reads CASSLVTINQPQHF. CDR3 DNA sequence: TGCGCCAGCAGCTTGGTTACAATCAATCAGCCCCAGCATTTT. The chain links TRBV5-1 to TRBJ1-5; D is uncertain. The CDR3 is 14 amino acids. V shed 0 bases and J shed 3 bases, with 7 bases lying between them. Germline-derived CDR1 and CDR2 are SGHRS and YFSETQ.

The chain recombines TRBV28 with TRBJ2-7; 9 nucleotides match TRBD2. The V and J ends lost 2 bases and 12 bases, in that order; junction bases with no gene match: 8. This CDR3 comprises 13 residues. CDR1 and CDR2 (germline): MDHEN, SYDVKM. CDR3 sequence (DNA): TGTGCCAGCAGTTTAGGGTTAGCGGGAGTGTTGTACTTC. This encodes CASSLGLAGVLYF. Supplemented by reference TRBV28 and TRBJ2-7, the full variable domain reads DVKVTQSSRYLVKRTGEKVFLECVQDMDHENMFWYRQDPGLGLRLIYFSYDVKMKEKGDIPEGYSVSREKKERFSLILESASTNQTSMYLCASSLGLAGVLYFGPGTRLTVT.

The sample holds a few counts of this clone. J is TRBJ2-7 and V is TRBV7-8, with 9 bases aligning to TRBD1. Germline V gene sequence: CDR1 SGHVS, CDR2 FQNEAQ. CDR3 length equals 15 residues. V lost 5 bases and J lost 3; bases outside the gene matches: 8. The CDR3 nucleotides are TGTGCCAGCAGCCCCAGGACAGGGGTTCGCTACGAGCAGTACTTC. Encoded protein: CASSPRTGVRYEQYF.

This clone was observed a handful of times. V and J are TRBV9 and TRBJ1-6; D is possibly TRBD1 (6 bases). The CDR3 has 15 residues. Per germline, CDR1 SGDLS and CDR2 YYNGEE. Trimming removed 3 bases at V and 2 bases at J, with 9 bases between. This chain's CDR3 is CASSAGTTYNSPLHF. The CDR3 DNA sequence: TGTGCCAGCAGCGCCGGGACAACCTATAATTCACCCCTCCACTTT.

The J gene is TRBJ2-1, the V gene TRBV19; D gene ambiguous. The V end lost 5 bases, the J end lost 6 bases, and 26 bases lay between the germline ends. CDR1 is LNHDA, CDR2 SQIVND, per germline (reference sequence). The CDR3 covers 18 residues. The CDR3 DNA reads TGTGCCAGTAGTGGCCAAACGGCCGGGTCTCAACCTCTCAATGAGCAGTTCTTC. Encoded protein: CASSGQTAGSQPLNEQFF.

In its sample, this clone was seen once. The chain is built from TRBV11-3 and TRBJ2-3; D possibly corresponds to TRBD1 (5 bases). Germline V gene lookup returns CDR1 SGHNT and CDR2 YENEEA. Between the trimmed V and J ends, which lost 5 bases and 5 bases, there was a span of 14 bases. This CDR3 comprises 14 residues. The CDR3 sequence: CASSPPGPGDTQYF. CDR3 bases: TGTGCCAGCAGCCCCCCAGGGCCAGGAGATACGCAGTATTTT.

This chain links TRBV4-2 with TRBJ2-7; 8 bases map to TRBD2. Trimming took 0 bases from V and 7 from J; bases not matched to a gene: 5. CDR1 LGHNA and CDR2 YNFKEQ come from the germline V gene. CDR3 length: 14 residues. CDR3 loop: CASSQEAGGREQYF. The CDR3 region has the DNA TGTGCCAGCAGCCAAGAGGCGGGAGGTCGTGAGCAGTACTTC.